Below, 32 T cell receptor beta chains from the same sample are listed, as sequenced in a study of cytomegalovirus exposure and HLA in healthy donors. PCR was performed using 60 Vbeta and 13 Jbeta primers. Sequencing used immunoSEQ multiplex PCR; TCRdb keeps in-frame clones, though not all of them. The sample holds 100,000 or so clones; over 60% are singletons and the top ten take approximately 4.2%. Source material: PBMCs. The receptor source for this set is a female donor in good health and CMV-seropositive.

This CDR3 is CASSAGGGTLWADTEAFF. The CDR3 region has the DNA TGTGCCAGCAGCGCCGGGGGGGGCACCTTATGGGCGGACACTGAAGCTTTCTTT. J is TRBJ1-1 and V is TRBV11-2; D possibly corresponds to TRBD1 (6 bases). The CDR3 runs 18 residues. CDR1 and CDR2 (germline): SGHAT, FQNNGV. The V and J ends lost 5 bases and 3 bases respectively, with 25 bases between them.

The V gene is TRBV25-1, the J gene TRBJ2-1, with D possibly matching TRBD2 (5 bases). Germline-derived CDR1 and CDR2 are MGHDK and SYGVNS. Trimming removed 0 bases at V and 0 bases at J, with 9 bases between. This CDR3 has 16 amino acids. The CDR3 DNA is TGTGCCAGCAGTGAATACCGGGGTAGCTCCTACAATGAGCAGTTCTTC. It specifies CASSEYRGSSYNEQFF.

The chain carries TRBV27 and TRBJ1-1, with no clear D. The CDR3 runs to 14 residues. Looked up from germline, CDR1 is MNHEY and CDR2 is SMNVEV (reference sequence). V dropped 6 bases and J dropped 4 bases, with 15 bases sitting between them. This CDR3 reads CASSRGLEGTEAFF. For the CDR3, the DNA is TGTGCCAGCAGCCGTGGACTCGAGGGCACTGAAGCTTTCTTT.

The V call is TRBV2, the J call TRBJ1-1; a possible D gene is TRBD1 (5 bases). Trimming removed 2 bases from V and 0 bases from J, with 10 bases in between. CDR3 length: 15 residues. CDR1 is SNHLY, CDR2 FYNNEI, per germline. CDR3 residues: CASSEPRGLNTEAFF. For the CDR3, the DNA is TGTGCCAGCAGTGAACCTAGGGGATTGAACACTGAAGCTTTCTTT.

This sequence joins TRBV1 and TRBJ1-6; TRBD1 was called by the table and not checked on the DNA. TRBV1 is a recognized pseudogene. The CDR3 runs 14 residues. This CDR3 reads CTSSSEIYNSPLHF. Written as DNA, the CDR3 is TGCACCAGCAGCTCAGAAATTTATAATTCACCCCTCCACTTT.

Only one count was recorded for this clone. J is TRBJ2-7 and V is TRBV15; D perhaps matches TRBD2 (6 bases). Trimming cost V 10 bases and J 3 bases, with 16 bases left between them. There are 13 residues in the CDR3. The germline V gene has CDR1 LNHNV and CDR2 YYDKDF (reference sequence). This CDR3 is CAISRTTYYEQYF. The CDR3 region has the DNA TGTGCCATTAGCCGGACTACATACTACGAGCAGTACTTC. Combining the CDR3 with reference TRBV15 and TRBJ2-7 gives the whole variable domain DAMVIQNPRYQVTQFGKPVTLSCSQTLNHNVMYWYQQKSSQAPKLLFHYYDKDFNNEADTPDNFQSRRPNTSFCFLDIRSPGLGDTAMYLCAISRTTYYEQYFGPGTRLTVT.

This sequence joins TRBV9 and TRBJ2-5; 10 bases agree with TRBD1. From germline, CDR1 is SGDLS and CDR2 YYNGEE. This CDR3 is 14 amino acids long. Trimming removed 3 bases from V and 4 bases from J; junction bases left unmatched: 3. The CDR3 protein is CASSATGGGETQYF. In DNA form, the CDR3 reads TGTGCCAGCAGCGCGACAGGGGGCGGAGAGACCCAGTACTTC.

This clone was counted once. This chain uses TRBV5-4 with TRBJ2-1, with D maybe TRBD2 (6 bases). CDR1 and CDR2 from the germline V gene are SGHNT and YYREEE (reference sequence). Trimming cost V 0 bases and J 4 bases, with 11 bases left between them. The CDR3 has 15 amino acids. CDR3 DNA: TGTGCCAGCAGCTTGGCCGGGGGTCAATACAATGAGCAGTTCTTC. Translation gives CASSLAGGQYNEQFF.

This chain uses TRBV7-9 with TRBJ2-1, with a possible D match to TRBD2 (6 bases). CDR3 length equals 16 residues. V was clipped by 2 bases and J by 5 bases, with 16 bases between them. Looked up from germline, CDR1 is SEHNR and CDR2 is FQNEAQ (reference sequence). CDR3 protein: CASSLKAGHTNNEQFF. CDR3 nucleotide sequence: TGTGCCAGCAGCTTAAAGGCGGGGCATACCAACAATGAGCAGTTCTTC.

V usage is TRBV19 and J usage is TRBJ1-5; D unresolved. The germline CDR1 and CDR2 sequences are LNHDA and SQIVND (reference sequence). CDR3 length: 13 amino acids. Deletions cut 6 bases from V and 4 bases from J, with 10 bases between. The CDR3 reads CASSQQKNQPQHF. DNA of the CDR3: TGTGCCAGTAGCCAACAGAAAAATCAGCCCCAGCATTTT. The full variable domain, in which reference TRBV19 and TRBJ1-5 provide the parts outside the CDR3, is DGGITQSPKYLFRKEGQNVTLSCEQNLNHDAMYWYRQDPGQGLRLIYYSQIVNDFQKGDIAEGYSVSREKKESFPLTVTSAQKNPTAFYLCASSQQKNQPQHFGDGTRLSIL.

There are a few counts of this clone. CDR3 loop: CASTPWTGQTEAFF. CDR3 coding DNA: TGTGCCAGTACTCCATGGACAGGGCAAACTGAAGCTTTCTTT. The rearrangement links TRBV19 to TRBJ1-1; 8 nucleotides match TRBD1. The CDR3 is 14 residues long. V shed 7 bases, J shed 5 bases, and the junction held 9 bases outside the gene matches. CDR1 LNHDA and CDR2 SQIVND come from the germline V gene (reference sequence).

This chain connects TRBV21-1 to TRBJ2-5; TRBD1 is taken as the D call from the table, unchecked against the DNA. TRBV21-1 is labeled a pseudogene. The CDR3 length is 14 residues. The CDR3 region is CASSKVGCQETQYF. The CDR3 DNA reads as TGTGCCAGCAGCAAAGTTGGCTGCCAAGAGACCCAGTACTTC.

J is TRBJ2-5 and V is TRBV4-3, with 9 bases identical to TRBD2. Germline CDR1 reads LGHNA; CDR2 reads YSLEER. The CDR3 is 16 residues long. Losses at the gene ends were 1 base for V and 3 bases for J; bases not matched to a gene: 6. CDR3 amino acids: CASSQGQRGAKETQYF. The CDR3 DNA sequence: TGCGCCAGCAGCCAAGGACAGCGGGGGGCCAAAGAGACCCAGTACTTC.

The genes are TRBV6-1 and TRBJ2-3, with D perhaps TRBD2 (5 bases). The CDR3 covers 12 residues. V was pared by 6 bases and J by 7 bases, with 11 bases between. CDR1 and CDR2 from the germline V gene are MNHNS and SASEGT. The CDR3 region is CASSQTGNTQYF. CDR3 in DNA: TGTGCCAGCAGCCAAACCGGGAATACGCAGTATTTT.

V gene TRBV19 combines with J gene TRBJ1-2; D might be TRBD1 (6 bases). Germline lookup yields CDR1 LNHDA and CDR2 SQIVND (reference sequence). The V and J ends lost 3 bases and 8 bases respectively, with 10 bases between them. This CDR3 spans 12 amino acids. CDR3 sequence: CASSIVTGGYTF. CDR3 DNA sequence: TGTGCCAGTAGTATCGTAACAGGGGGCTACACCTTC.

This chain joins TRBV4-2 and TRBJ1-2; weak D call: TRBD1 (6 bases). With 1 base removed from V and 5 bases from J, the gap between germline ends came to 20 bases. This CDR3 contains 17 residues. Looked up from germline, CDR1 is LGHNA and CDR2 is YNFKEQ. This CDR3 is CASSQASGARGGYGYTF. The DNA of the CDR3 is TGTGCCAGCAGCCAAGCTTCCGGGGCCAGGGGTGGATATGGCTACACCTTC.

The chain combines TRBV7-8 with TRBJ1-1; D is unresolved. The CDR3 sequence is 12 residues long. Germline V CDR1 and CDR2: SGHVS, FQNEAQ. The V end was cut by 1 base, the J end by 4 bases, with 4 bases between. CDR3 residues: CASSLVVTEAFF. For the CDR3, the DNA is TGTGCCAGCAGCTTAGTAGTCACTGAAGCTTTCTTT.

The chain has TRBV19 and TRBJ2-1; D is unclear. V dropped 3 bases and J dropped 7 bases, with 10 bases sitting between them. CDR1 is LNHDA, CDR2 SQIVND, per germline (reference sequence). The CDR3 has 13 amino acids. In DNA form, the CDR3 reads TGTGCCAGTAGTATGGCTAGTGTGAATGAGCAGTTCTTC. It codes for CASSMASVNEQFF. The entire variable domain, with the rest obtained from reference TRBV19 and TRBJ2-1, is as follows: DGGITQSPKYLFRKEGQNVTLSCEQNLNHDAMYWYRQDPGQGLRLIYYSQIVNDFQKGDIAEGYSVSREKKESFPLTVTSAQKNPTAFYLCASSMASVNEQFFGPGTRLTVL.

The chain employs TRBV19 and TRBJ2-7; TRBD1 matches 7 bases. V shed 5 bases, J shed 0 bases, and the junction held 7 bases outside the gene matches. The V gene's germline CDR1 is LNHDA and CDR2 SQIVND (reference sequence). The CDR3 is 15 amino acids. The CDR3, as DNA: TGTGCCAGTAGTCTTCAGGGGGTGGACTCCTACGAGCAGTACTTC. Translated, it gives CASSLQGVDSYEQYF.

V gene TRBV19 combines with J gene TRBJ2-2; 7 bases match TRBD2. CDR1 is LNHDA, CDR2 SQIVND, per germline (reference sequence). CDR3 length: 14 amino acids. Unmatched junction bases numbered 7, after V lost 8 bases and J lost 4 bases. The CDR3 DNA follows: TGTGCCAGTGAACGCGGGAGAGCCACCGGGGAGCTGTTTTTT. It encodes CASERGRATGELFF. Using reference TRBV19 and TRBJ2-2 for the parts outside the CDR3, the full variable domain is DGGITQSPKYLFRKEGQNVTLSCEQNLNHDAMYWYRQDPGQGLRLIYYSQIVNDFQKGDIAEGYSVSREKKESFPLTVTSAQKNPTAFYLCASERGRATGELFFGEGSRLTVL.

This chain uses TRBV7-6 with TRBJ2-5; 10 bases map to TRBD2. CDR1 is SGHVS and CDR2 is FNYEAQ in the germline V gene. Germline trimming cut 4 bases from V and 5 bases from J; bases unmatched to any gene: 13. The CDR3 extends over 17 amino acids. The CDR3 spells CASSSGTSVLIGETQYF. The CDR3 DNA sequence: TGTGCCAGCAGCTCCGGGACTAGCGTCCTTATAGGGGAGACCCAGTACTTC.

The chain joins TRBV18 to TRBJ2-7; 9 bases fit TRBD2. Germline V gene sequence: CDR1 KGHSH, CDR2 LQKENI. CDR3 length equals 14 residues. The V and J ends lost 1 base and 7 bases, in that order; junction bases with no gene match: 5. CDR3 coding DNA: TGTGCCAGCTCACCACTAGCGGGAGCGGGGGAGCAGTACTTC. Amino acids: CASSPLAGAGEQYF.

The V and J genes are TRBV14 and TRBJ2-7, with a possible D match to TRBD1 (6 bases). Germline CDR1 reads SGHDN; CDR2 reads FVKESK. The CDR3 totals 16 residues. Trimming pared 2 bases from V and 6 bases from J, leaving 20 bases between. The chain's CDR3 is CASSQTQGPSRGEQYF. CDR3 coding DNA: TGTGCCAGCAGCCAAACTCAGGGGCCCTCACGAGGCGAGCAGTACTTC.

The gene calls are TRBV6-5 and TRBJ1-2, with D possibly matching TRBD1 (5 bases). Germline assignment: CDR1 MNHEY and CDR2 SVGAGI. V dropped 5 bases and J dropped 4 bases, with 8 bases sitting between them. The CDR3 is 12 residues long. CDR3 sequence (DNA): TGTGCCAGCAGTGACCAGGGCTATGGCTACACCTTC. Translation: CASSDQGYGYTF.

The rearrangement uses TRBV5-6 and TRBJ2-7, with D possibly being TRBD2 (6 bases). Trimming pared 3 bases from V and 2 bases from J, leaving 15 bases between. The CDR3 covers 15 residues. Germline lookup yields CDR1 SGHDT and CDR2 YYEEEE. CDR3 protein: CASSWPGLLPYEQYF. The CDR3 DNA sequence: TGTGCCAGCAGCTGGCCGGGACTCCTCCCCTACGAGCAGTACTTC.

The genes are TRBV30 and TRBJ1-6; 9 bases agree with TRBD1. The junction had 3 bases not matched to a gene; V was cut back by 2 bases and J by 7 bases. The germline CDR1 and CDR2 sequences are GTSNPN and SVGIG (reference sequence). This CDR3 contains 14 residues. CDR3 in amino acids: CAWSSGTGNSPLHF. As DNA, the CDR3 is TGTGCCTGGAGTTCAGGGACAGGGAATTCACCCCTCCACTTT.

This sequence joins TRBV11-2 and TRBJ2-2, with 12 bases aligning to TRBD1. Germline assignment: CDR1 SGHAT and CDR2 FQNNGV. The V segment lost 1 base and the J segment 7 bases; nucleotides outside the gene matches: 10. The CDR3 has 18 residues. CDR3 nucleotide sequence: TGTGCCAGCAGCTTAGGTCCTGGGGGGACAGGGGGCTTCGGGGAGCTGTTTTTT. Amino acids: CASSLGPGGTGGFGELFF.

The chain employs TRBV7-9 and TRBJ1-2; 8 bases align to TRBD1. The germline V gene has CDR1 SEHNR and CDR2 FQNEAQ (reference sequence). The junction had 17 bases not matched to a gene; V was cut back by 7 bases and J by 7 bases. The CDR3 runs 16 residues. The CDR3 nucleotides read TGTGCCAGCAACCTCCCGAGGTTTGGACAGGGCCTTGGCTACACCTTC. This sequence encodes CASNLPRFGQGLGYTF.

A single count supports this clone. The J gene is TRBJ1-6, the V gene TRBV6-5; D may be TRBD1 (5 bases). Per the germline V gene, CDR1 is MNHEY and CDR2 is SVGAGI. Trimming took 0 bases from V and 2 from J, leaving 8 bases between them. The CDR3 consists of 16 residues. The CDR3 is CASSYSRTTYNSPLHF. In DNA, the CDR3 is TGTGCCAGCAGTTACTCGAGGACAACCTATAATTCACCCCTCCACTTT.

CDR3 in amino acids: CASSTGTSVSEQFF. The DNA of the CDR3 is TGTGCCAGCAGCACCGGGACTAGTGTGAGTGAGCAGTTCTTC. This chain uses TRBV5-6 with TRBJ2-1, with 8 bases lining up with TRBD2. With 4 bases clipped from V and 9 bases from J, the junction kept 9 bases outside the gene matches. Germline-derived CDR1 and CDR2 are SGHDT and YYEEEE. The CDR3 runs to 14 residues.

This sequence joins TRBV19 and TRBJ2-1, with 9 nucleotides matching TRBD2. CDR1 and CDR2 (germline): LNHDA, SQIVND (reference sequence). The CDR3 length is 15 residues. V gave up 3 bases and J gave up 4 bases; unmatched junction bases: 4. The CDR3, as DNA: TGTGCCAGTAGTATGGGTAGCGGGGGATACAATGAGCAGTTCTTC. It translates to CASSMGSGGYNEQFF.

This sequence joins TRBV5-6 and TRBJ1-5, with TRBD1 matching over 10 bases. This CDR3 contains 16 residues. Unmatched junction bases numbered 6, after V lost 3 bases and J lost 3 bases. Germline lookup yields CDR1 SGHDT and CDR2 YYEEEE. Here the CDR3 DNA reads TGTGCCAGCAGCTCTGGACAGGGGGGGGCCAATCAGCCCCAGCATTTT. Amino acids: CASSSGQGGANQPQHF.